This T cell receptor beta chain appears in the sequencing data of a study of CD8 T cells in ankylosing spondylitis (dated by TCRdb to 2017 to 2019). With respect to the entire study: The study profiled T cell receptor beta repertoires in healthy donors and ankylosing spondylitis patients to find disease-linked TCR variants. The whole study cohort included over a hundred healthy donors and 25 ankylosing spondylitis patients. Peripheral blood was sampled, and synovial fluid was additionally collected from ankylosing spondylitis patients. Broader findings and caveats from the paper: A TCR beta motif of roughly 8 highly homologous amino acid variants appeared characteristic of blood from ankylosing spondylitis patients. Some of the motif variants had been reported before in the synovial fluid and blood of reactive arthritis patients, a finding that suggests common disease-initiation mechanisms. In peripheral blood, the disease-linked clones were found at relatively low frequencies and had a CD8+ phenotype. The disease-linked clones were reported to be significantly enriched in matched synovial fluid samples from ankylosing spondylitis patients.

In the case of this clonotype: The antigen this receptor binds is unknown. No much larger clonotype is one base removed from it; base qualities were not supplied.

These reads were obtained on an Illumina HiSeq 2500. TCR beta libraries were prepared by quantitative 5'-RACE with molecular barcodes. Per the original workflow: A new computational method, built on a probabilistic model of VDJ rearrangement, was used to identify disease-linked TCR variants. In TCRdb, the public reads were trimmed at Q25 with fastp and aligned with MiXCR, with productive beta chains retained. Each CDR3 protein appears once, grouped with its most common genes and DNA. TCRdb, not the authors, supplied the V and J calls. This sample has 200,000 to 300,000 distinct CDR3 sequences in its table, and around 8% of those were observed once. The leading ten clones occupy approximately 5% of the sample. Taken from cysteine to phenylalanine, the CDR3 has 12 residues. The entry retains the CDR3 DNA only, 36 bases that are in frame from base 1. Taken from the germline V gene, the CDR1 and CDR2 loops are LGHNA and YNFKEQ. The germline ends are 3 bases apart after V is trimmed by 0 bases and J by 3 bases.

The rearranged segments are TRBV4-2 and TRBJ2-7; no D gene call is confident. Sequenced: blood, either unsorted or a sorted T cell fraction (not recorded which). This TCR was recovered from a female donor with ankylosing spondylitis or in good health (not recorded which). The CDR3 protein: CASSQDGYEQYF. The DNA sequence follows: TGTGCCAGCAGCCAAGATGGCTACGAGCAGTACTTC.